Listed below are T cell receptor beta chains from one sample, sequenced in a study of OX40 agonist ivuxolimab in advanced cancers. Produced via immunoSEQ multiplex PCR; TCRdb's table is partial and in-frame only. The sample includes some 40,000 clones, over 65% of them seen just once. Sequenced material: CD4+ or CD8+ T cells sorted from blood, taken in a trial of the OX40 agonist ivuxolimab. The receptors here all came from an adult with an advanced solid tumor such as melanoma, head and neck, liver or kidney cancer. The conserved cysteine and the conserved F or W are not part of the CDR3 here. The D gene is left open where the match is weak.

D: TRBD1
V: TRBV18
CDR3: ASSPLPGQAYEQY

D: NA
V: TRBV5-1
CDR3: ASSPSTDTQY

D: TRBD1
V: TRBV6-1
CDR3: ASTQGGNQPQH

D: TRBD2
V: TRBV4-3
CDR3: ASSRRSLAGAASTDTQY

D: TRBD1
V: TRBV28
CDR3: ASSPSTGGDEKLF

D: NA
V: TRBV27
CDR3: ASSKGMNTEAF

D: NA
V: TRBV10-2
CDR3: ASRRSEELGTGELF

D: TRBD2
V: TRBV27
CDR3: ASRPGGRAPYEQY

D: NA
V: TRBV4-1
CDR3: ASSQLRANYGYT

D: NA
V: TRBV13
CDR3: ASSLGGAGLAKNIQY

D: TRBD1
V: TRBV5-4
CDR3: ASSPGTGGRANYGYT

D: TRBD2
V: TRBV5-1
CDR3: ASSLQGLAENEQF

D: TRBD1
V: TRBV5-5
CDR3: ASTLGQVSYEQY

D: NA
V: TRBV28
CDR3: ASSIGNSYNEQF

D: NA
V: TRBV25-1
CDR3: ASSEFPLQGSNTEAF

D: NA
V: TRBV7-2
CDR3: ASSAARVAEAF

D: NA
V: TRBV7-2
CDR3: ASSLSSGIPNYGYT

D: NA
V: TRBV5-6
CDR3: ASSLNGGLTDTQY

D: NA
V: TRBV5-1
CDR3: ASSLRGRTENIQY

D: NA
V: TRBV30
CDR3: ALALGSGPYNEQF

D: NA
V: TRBV6-5
CDR3: ASSYTLTGPVDTQY

D: NA
V: TRBV2
CDR3: ASSETDGFNEKLF

D: NA
V: TRBV10-3
CDR3: AISGGLEQY

D: TRBD2
V: TRBV19
CDR3: ASSIGGVPYEQY

D: TRBD2
V: TRBV7-9
CDR3: ASSLGTSGTYEQY

D: TRBD1
V: TRBV28
CDR3: ASSLGTVTKGGYT

D: TRBD1
V: TRBV4-1
CDR3: ASSRSPGQGTDTQY

D: NA
V: TRBV15
CDR3: ATSRDRGGTNEQF